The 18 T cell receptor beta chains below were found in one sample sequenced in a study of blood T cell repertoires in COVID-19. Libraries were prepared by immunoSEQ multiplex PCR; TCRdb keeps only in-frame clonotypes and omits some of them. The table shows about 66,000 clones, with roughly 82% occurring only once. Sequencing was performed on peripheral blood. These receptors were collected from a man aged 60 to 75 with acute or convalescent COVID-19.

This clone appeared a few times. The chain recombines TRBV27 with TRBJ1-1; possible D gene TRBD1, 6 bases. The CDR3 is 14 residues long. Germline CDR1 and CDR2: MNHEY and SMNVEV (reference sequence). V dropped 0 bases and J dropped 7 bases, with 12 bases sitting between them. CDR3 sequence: CASSLSRGTSEAFF. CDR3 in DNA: TGTGCCAGCAGTTTATCTAGGGGGACGAGTGAAGCTTTCTTT.

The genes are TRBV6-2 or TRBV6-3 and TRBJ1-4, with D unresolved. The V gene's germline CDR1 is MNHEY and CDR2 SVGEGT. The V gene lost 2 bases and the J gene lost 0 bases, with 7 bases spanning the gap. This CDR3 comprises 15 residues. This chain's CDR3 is CASSYGVATNEKLFF. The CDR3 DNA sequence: TGTGCCAGCAGTTACGGAGTTGCAACTAATGAAAAACTGTTTTTT.

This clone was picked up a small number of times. CDR3 residues: CASSYQGPGGEKLFF. CDR3 sequence (DNA): TGTGCCAGCAGCTACCAAGGTCCAGGGGGTGAAAAACTGTTTTTT. The chain recombines TRBV5-4 with TRBJ1-4, with 7 bases lining up with TRBD1. This CDR3 spans 15 amino acids. In germline, CDR1 is SGHNT, CDR2 YYREEE (reference sequence). Unmatched junction bases numbered 9, after V lost 3 bases and J lost 7 bases.

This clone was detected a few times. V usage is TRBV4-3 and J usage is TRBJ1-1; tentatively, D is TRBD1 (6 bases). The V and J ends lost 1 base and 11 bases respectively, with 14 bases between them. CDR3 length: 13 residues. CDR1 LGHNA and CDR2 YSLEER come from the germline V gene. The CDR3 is CASSQVRGASAFF. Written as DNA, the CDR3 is TGCGCCAGCAGCCAAGTCAGGGGCGCGAGTGCTTTCTTT.

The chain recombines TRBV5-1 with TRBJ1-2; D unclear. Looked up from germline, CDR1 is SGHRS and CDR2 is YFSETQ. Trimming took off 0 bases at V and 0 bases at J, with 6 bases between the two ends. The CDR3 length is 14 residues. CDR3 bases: TGCGCCAGCAGCTTGGAACGAGCTAACTATGGCTACACCTTC. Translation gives CASSLERANYGYTF.

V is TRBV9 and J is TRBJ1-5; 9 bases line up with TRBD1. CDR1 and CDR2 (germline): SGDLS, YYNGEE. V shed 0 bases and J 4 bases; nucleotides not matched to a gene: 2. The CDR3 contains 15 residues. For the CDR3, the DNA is TGTGCCAGCAGCGTAGAAGGGACAGGGAATCAGCCCCAGCATTTT. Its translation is CASSVEGTGNQPQHF.

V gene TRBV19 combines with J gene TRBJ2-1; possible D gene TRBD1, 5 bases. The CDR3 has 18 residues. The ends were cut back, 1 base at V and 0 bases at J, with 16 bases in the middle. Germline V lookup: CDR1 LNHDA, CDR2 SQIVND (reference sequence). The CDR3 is CASSIAPLTGSSYNEQFF. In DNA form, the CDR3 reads TGTGCCAGTAGTATAGCCCCCCTAACAGGAAGCTCCTACAATGAGCAGTTCTTC.

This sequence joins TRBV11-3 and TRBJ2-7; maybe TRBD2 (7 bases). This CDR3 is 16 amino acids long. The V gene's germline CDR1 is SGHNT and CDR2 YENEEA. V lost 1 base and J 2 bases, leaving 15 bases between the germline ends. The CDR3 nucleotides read TGTGCCAGCAGCTTAGTATCAAGGGGGGGGACCTACGAGCAGTACTTC. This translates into CASSLVSRGGTYEQYF.

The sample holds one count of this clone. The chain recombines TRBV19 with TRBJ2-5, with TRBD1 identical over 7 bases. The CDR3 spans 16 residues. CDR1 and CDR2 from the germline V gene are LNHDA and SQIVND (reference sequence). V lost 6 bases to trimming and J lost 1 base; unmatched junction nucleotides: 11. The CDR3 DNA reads TGTGCCAGTAGCCTACGAGGGGGCGAATTCCAAGAGACCCAGTACTTC. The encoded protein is CASSLRGGEFQETQYF.

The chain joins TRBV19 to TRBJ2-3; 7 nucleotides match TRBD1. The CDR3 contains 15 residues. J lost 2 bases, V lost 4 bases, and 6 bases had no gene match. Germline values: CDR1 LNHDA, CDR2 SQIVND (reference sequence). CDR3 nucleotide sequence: TGTGCCAGTAGTACCGGGACAGCTTCCACAGATACGCAGTATTTT. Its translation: CASSTGTASTDTQYF. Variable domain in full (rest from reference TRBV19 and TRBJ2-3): DGGITQSPKYLFRKEGQNVTLSCEQNLNHDAMYWYRQDPGQGLRLIYYSQIVNDFQKGDIAEGYSVSREKKESFPLTVTSAQKNPTAFYLCASSTGTASTDTQYFGPGTRLTVL.

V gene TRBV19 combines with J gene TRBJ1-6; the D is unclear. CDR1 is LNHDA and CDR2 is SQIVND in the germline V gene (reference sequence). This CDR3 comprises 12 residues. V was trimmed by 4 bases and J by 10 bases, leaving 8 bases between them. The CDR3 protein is CASSNRASPLHF. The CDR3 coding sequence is TGTGCCAGTAGTAACCGCGCATCACCCCTCCACTTT. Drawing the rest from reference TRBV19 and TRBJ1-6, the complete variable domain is DGGITQSPKYLFRKEGQNVTLSCEQNLNHDAMYWYRQDPGQGLRLIYYSQIVNDFQKGDIAEGYSVSREKKESFPLTVTSAQKNPTAFYLCASSNRASPLHFGNGTRLTVT.

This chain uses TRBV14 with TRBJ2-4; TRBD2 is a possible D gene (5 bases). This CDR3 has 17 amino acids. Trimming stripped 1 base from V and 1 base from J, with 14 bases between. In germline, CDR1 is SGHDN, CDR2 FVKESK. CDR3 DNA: TGTGCCAGCAGCCAAGTCACACTCCGAGGGGCCAAAAACATTCAGTACTTC. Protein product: CASSQVTLRGAKNIQYF.

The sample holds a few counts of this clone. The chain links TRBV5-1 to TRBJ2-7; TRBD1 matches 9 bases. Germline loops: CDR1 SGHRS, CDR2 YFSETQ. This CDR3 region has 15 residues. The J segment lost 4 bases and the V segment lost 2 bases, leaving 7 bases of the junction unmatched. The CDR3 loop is CASSFGGQGNYEQYF. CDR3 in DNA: TGCGCCAGCAGCTTCGGGGGACAGGGAAATTACGAGCAGTACTTC.

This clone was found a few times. CDR3: CASSLRQGDTEAFF. DNA of the CDR3: TGCGCCAGCAGCTTGAGACAGGGGGATACTGAAGCTTTCTTT. V usage is TRBV5-1 and J usage is TRBJ1-1; 9 nucleotides line up with TRBD1. The length of the CDR3 is 14 residues. The V gene end was trimmed by 1 base and the J gene end by 5 bases; junction bases not matched to a gene: 3. The germline V gene encodes CDR1 SGHRS and CDR2 YFSETQ.

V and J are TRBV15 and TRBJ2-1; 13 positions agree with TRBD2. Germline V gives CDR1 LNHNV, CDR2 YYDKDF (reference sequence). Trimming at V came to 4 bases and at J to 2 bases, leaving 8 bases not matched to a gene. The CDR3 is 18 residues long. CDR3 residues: CATSKRRTSGGTYNEQFF. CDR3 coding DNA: TGTGCCACCAGCAAACGGCGGACTAGCGGGGGTACCTACAATGAGCAGTTCTTC.

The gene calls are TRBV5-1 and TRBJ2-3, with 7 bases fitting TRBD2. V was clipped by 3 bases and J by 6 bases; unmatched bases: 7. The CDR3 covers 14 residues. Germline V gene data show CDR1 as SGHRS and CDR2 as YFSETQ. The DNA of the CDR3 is TGCGCCAGCAGCTCGGGGACTAACGGGGATACGCAGTATTTT. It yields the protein CASSSGTNGDTQYF.

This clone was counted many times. The CDR3 protein is CASSLEGQGNEKLFF. CDR3 DNA: TGCGCCAGCAGCTTGGAGGGACAGGGAAATGAAAAACTGTTTTTT. The chain employs TRBV5-1 and TRBJ1-4; the match to TRBD1 covers 9 bases. The CDR3 contains 15 residues. The junction had 2 bases not matched to a gene; V was cut back by 0 bases and J by 5 bases. CDR1 is SGHRS and CDR2 is YFSETQ in the germline V gene.

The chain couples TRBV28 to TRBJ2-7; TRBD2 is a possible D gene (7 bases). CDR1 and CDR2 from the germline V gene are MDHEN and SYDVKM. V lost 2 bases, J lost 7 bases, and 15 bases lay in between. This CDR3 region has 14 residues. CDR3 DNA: TGTGCCAGCAGTTTAGTCGGGGGGCTACAAGAGCAGTACTTC. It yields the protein CASSLVGGLQEQYF.